This T cell receptor (beta chain) came from a study of shared clonotypes between healthy human individuals (dated by TCRdb to about 2020). In terms of the full investigation: A couple of women and a few men aged 18 to 49 years were included in the cohort. Libraries were prepared and TCR repertoires were sequenced by different laboratories using diverse techniques, in order to increase sequencing depth and limit assay-specific biases. To estimate repertoire size and how much clonotypes are shared between individuals, the study performed deep sequencing of blood TCR repertoires from a few healthy adults. Per donor, three plates each were used for CD4 naive and CD4 memory, two for CD8 naive, and one for CD8 memory. Each donor's leukapheresis produced roughly between roughly 0.85 and 9 billion PBMCs. Paper-wide results and their limitations: Sharing across four donors was observed for about 4.8% of naive CD4, less than 4% of naive CD8, 2% to 2.5% of memory CD4, and roughly 0.4% of memory CD8 clonotypes. The genetic and exposure-history diversity represented was limited by the small number of donors. Larger estimated clonotype richness was generally found for naive subsets than for memory subsets. Pairwise subsampling led to the expectation that sequencing depth would affect the degree of clonotype sharing among donors. Sampling was limited to blood, and TCR repertoires in tissue likely differ from TCR repertoires in blood. Compared with non-shared clonotypes, the clonotypes found in all four sorted-subset donors had higher generation probabilities. Even with the large sequencing depth, rarefaction of the sorted-subset datasets indicated that sequencing was incomplete.

Trimmed from V: 3 bases; trimmed from J: 4 bases; junction bases lacking a gene match: 8. Based on the germline V gene, the CDR1 and CDR2 sequences are SGHAT and FQNNGV. From its cysteine to its phenylalanine, the CDR3 spans 15 amino acids. Of all the DNA, just the CDR3 is kept, 45 bases in frame from base 1. TCR CDR3 regions were amplified from genomic DNA by multiplex PCR using the deep immunoSEQ assay. Extracted genomic DNA from each cell subset was distributed evenly across all wells of several immunoSEQ 96-well plates, and each plate was treated as a replicate. Each replicate PCR for sorted subsets received about 220 ng genomic DNA, equal to tens of thousands of T cell genomes. Purified libraries were quantified with a Qubit 3.0 fluorometer, sized on a Bioanalyzer 2100, and re-quantified with the KAPA Library Quantification kit. A separate single-read 150-cycle Illumina NextSeq 550 flow cell was used to sequence each immunoSEQ 96-well plate. The original pipeline was this. Because the immunoSEQ output included only junctional sequences and no quality scores, the filtering could not be the same as the filtering used for full-length reads. To assign V/J genes and CDR3, sequences were annotated against IMGT germline references using PyIR, a Python wrapper for IgBLAST v1.9. Reads were filtered out if the reads had weak V/J assignments (E-value above 1e-6), no CDR3, stop codons, out-of-frame junctions, or ambiguous translated residues. V3J clonotypes were defined as sequences sharing the same inferred V gene, J gene, and CDR3 amino acid sequence. The percentage overlap between two repertoires was calculated by dividing the number of shared unique clonotypes by the size of the smaller repertoire. Repertoire richness was assessed with RTK rarefaction, the Chao1 estimator, and Recon v2.1 estimates of unobserved clonotypes. OLGA was used to compute generation probabilities for all TCRbeta clonotypes that the gDNA method yielded from several donors. The table was pulled from immuneACCESS by TCRdb, which kept in-frame rearrangements only. Such tables lose some clones; where checked, under half of the loss comes from unresolved V genes, and the rest has no known cause. Clonal size and the V and J genes are those of that table, whereas D and trimming came from the DNA. This sample gives about 100,000 clones in total; 60% to 70% of them show up just once. The ten biggest clones cover around half of the sample.

On this clone: Its antigen is unknown. The record has no base qualities; no much larger clone is one base away.

The donors were healthy, HIV-negative adults who had no recently reported acute infections or vaccinations. All donors were Caucasian adults living in Nashville, Tennessee, USA. CD8 memory samples were composed of magnetically selected CD45RO+ cells combined with CCR7-negative CD45RA+ effector memory (TemRA) cells. Blood was collected by leukapheresis, and PBMCs were isolated by Ficoll-Histopaque density gradient centrifugation and then cryopreserved in liquid nitrogen vapor phase. Analytical flow cytometry was used to check the purity and quantity of every magnetically sorted T cell population. Each sorted fraction had its genomic DNA isolated and then quantified by UV absorbance on a Nanodrop 2000c.

Input material: memory CD8+ T cells sorted from blood. The cell subset or site label, as the study defines it: CD45RO+ cells pooled with CCR7-negative TemRA cells. The receptor was isolated from a man younger than 40 in good health. The chain employs TRBV11-2 and TRBJ2-7, and 8 junctional nucleotides match TRBD1. The DNA sequence is as follows: TGTGCCAGCAGCTTGACGGGACAGGATCCTTACGAGCAGTACTTC. Translated, this gives CASSLTGQDPYEQYF.